The 5 T cell receptor beta chains in this list originate from one sample, sequenced in a study of STAT5B mutations in CD4+ large granular lymphocyte leukemia. This table comes from immunoSEQ multiplex PCR, and its TCRdb copy is limited to in-frame clones, with some not included. The top ten hold about 3.9% of the sample, which has some 41,000 clones, 75% to 85% seen once. The sequenced sample was CD4+ T cells from blood buffy coats. Source of these receptors: a human donor in good health.

The chain has TRBV6-1 and TRBJ2-7; 7 bases line up with TRBD1. V lost 6 bases to trimming and J lost 4 bases; unmatched junction nucleotides: 12. CDR1 and CDR2 (germline): MNHNS, SASEGT. The CDR3 runs 15 residues. CDR3: CASSDDDRVVYEQYF. In DNA form, the CDR3 reads TGTGCCAGCAGCGACGATGACAGGGTTGTGTACGAGCAGTACTTC.

V is TRBV5-6 and J is TRBJ2-2; 8 bases map to TRBD2. This CDR3 is built from 14 residues. Trimming cost V 2 bases and J 4 bases; bases outside gene matches: 1. Germline-derived CDR1 and CDR2 are SGHDT and YYEEEE. The CDR3 sequence: CASSFAGGTGELFF. CDR3 DNA: TGTGCCAGCAGCTTCGCGGGAGGCACCGGGGAGCTGTTTTTT.

Here the CDR3 DNA reads TGTGCCAGCGGGGCGGCGGGAAACACCATATATTTT. This gives the protein CASGAAGNTIYF. The chain combines TRBV7-6 with TRBJ1-3; D is possibly TRBD1 (5 bases). The V end was cut by 8 bases, the J end by 4 bases, with 9 bases between. This CDR3 spans 12 amino acids. Germline assignment: CDR1 SGHVS and CDR2 FNYEAQ.

The chain has TRBV7-9 and TRBJ1-5; D unclear. Germline-derived CDR1 and CDR2 are SEHNR and FQNEAQ (reference sequence). CDR3 length equals 16 residues. V gave up 2 bases and J gave up 4 bases, with 15 bases separating them. Here the CDR3 reads CASSLSPSSLNQPQHF. CDR3 bases: TGTGCCAGCAGCTTATCCCCCAGCTCGCTTAATCAGCCCCAGCATTTT. The full variable domain, its missing parts supplied by reference TRBV7-9 and TRBJ1-5, is DTGVSQNPRHKITKRGQNVTFRCDPISEHNRLYWYRQTLGQGPEFLTYFQNEAQLEKSRLLSDRFSAERPKGSFSTLEIQRTEQGDSAMYLCASSLSPSSLNQPQHFGDGTRLSIL.

This rearrangement joins TRBV5-1 to TRBJ2-7, with 8 bases identical to TRBD1. CDR3 length: 14 residues. Trimming at V came to 1 base and at J to 2 bases, leaving 2 bases not matched to a gene. Germline lookup yields CDR1 SGHRS and CDR2 YFSETQ. This chain's CDR3 is CASSLSGQAYEQYF. CDR3 sequence (DNA): TGCGCCAGCAGCTTGTCGGGACAGGCCTACGAGCAGTACTTC.